A selection of T cell receptor beta chains follows, all from one sample in a study of brain T cells in children with intractable seizures. Profiled with immunoSEQ multiplex PCR; TCRdb holds only in-frame clones, not every one. This sample has around 340,000 clones, with roughly 92% found just once. Specimen: peripheral blood, collected roughly 5 months after surgery. The receptors derive from a boy under two years old with tuberous sclerosis and intractable seizures. Each CDR3 is given without its conserved first and last residue. The order of the fields is V gene, J gene, D gene, CDR3 protein. A D gene is named only where the DNA matches it firmly.

>TRBV5-1|TRBJ2-7|-
ASRQQGEQY
>TRBV6-5|TRBJ2-2|-
ASRWTTFGAGELF
>TRBV29-1|TRBJ1-2|-
SVVPENYGYT
>TRBV27|TRBJ1-1|TRBD1
ASSLTGGTEAF
>TRBV7-9|TRBJ2-3|TRBD2
ASNPDGLAGRDTQY
>TRBV28|TRBJ1-3|TRBD1
ASSTTGAGGNTIY
>TRBV21-1|TRBJ1-4|-
ASSKGRSTWANEKLF
>TRBV30|TRBJ1-2|-
AWSGTRGGYGYT
>TRBV7-6|TRBJ2-2|-
ASSFGTGELF
>TRBV19|TRBJ1-3|-
ASSIPAPRRGAGNTIY
>TRBV28|TRBJ1-5|-
ASRLGVRSNQPQH
>TRBV19|TRBJ2-7|-
ASSIDPQSYEQY
>TRBV3-1/TRBV3-2|TRBJ2-2|-
ASSKGGITGELF
>TRBV18|TRBJ1-1|-
ASSPPTGLNTEAF
>TRBV7-6|TRBJ2-2|TRBD2
ASSPITSVNTGELF
>TRBV30|TRBJ2-2|TRBD1
AWSVRRQGAPGELF
>TRBV14|TRBJ1-1|-
ASSRHWETNTEAF
>TRBV4-1|TRBJ1-1|-
ASSQGIQGPNTEAF
>TRBV7-8|TRBJ2-7|-
ASSLGLSGNEQY
>TRBV2|TRBJ1-2|-
ASSVSDNYGYT
>TRBV30|TRBJ2-7|-
AWSEGSGADEQY
>TRBV29-1|TRBJ2-1|-
SVEDVPNEQF
>TRBV5-1|TRBJ1-2|TRBD1
ASSLGGTANYGYT
>TRBV7-9|TRBJ2-5|-
ASSLGTPSQY
>TRBV4-1|TRBJ2-4|TRBD2
ASSQDPIAGWAKNIQY
>TRBV9|TRBJ2-7|-
ASSVEGASYYEQY
>TRBV6-1|TRBJ1-4|-
ASSEDRKRLF
>TRBV5-1|TRBJ2-7|-
ASSSNWQASYEQY
>TRBV12-3/TRBV12-4|TRBJ2-2|-
ASRTQGPGELF
>TRBV6-1|TRBJ2-5|-
ASSEAPDSRGETQY
>TRBV9|TRBJ1-1|-
ASSVLMDTEAF
>TRBV19|TRBJ1-2|-
ASSYPPPATAYGYT
>TRBV7-9|TRBJ1-2|-
ASSPSLGLNYGYT
>TRBV5-1|TRBJ1-1|-
ATQTYPFATEAF
>TRBV10-1|TRBJ2-7|-
ASSHSSYEQY
>TRBV29-1|TRBJ1-1|-
SVPKGKWNTEAF
>TRBV15|TRBJ2-1|-
ATSMGREFYNEQF
>TRBV7-9|TRBJ2-3|TRBD2
ASSLTGLAGGSTDTQY
>TRBV25-1|TRBJ1-2|-
ASSEVHYGYT
>TRBV27|TRBJ1-5|-
ASSLRWGANQPQH
>TRBV2|TRBJ2-7|-
ASRVRGDEQY
>TRBV18|TRBJ2-6|-
ASSPDQSHNVLT
>TRBV6-1|TRBJ2-2|TRBD2
ASSDPAGGPGELF
>TRBV19|TRBJ1-4|-
ASSPGEGLTNEKLF
>TRBV7-8|TRBJ1-1|TRBD1
ASSPSTGASRSEAF
>TRBV27|TRBJ1-1|TRBD1
ASSLDRGKTEAF
>TRBV4-2|TRBJ1-2|-
ASRSPMAPVAGKYGYT
>TRBV14|TRBJ2-3|TRBD1
ASSQAMGTGQY
>TRBV5-8|TRBJ1-4|-
ASSLRGEDEKLF
>TRBV25-1|TRBJ2-3|-
ASSEGLGPDTQY
>TRBV5-5|TRBJ2-1|TRBD2
ASSLAGVAGVNEQF
>TRBV6-5|TRBJ1-1|-
ASSDSLSVDTEAF
>TRBV28|TRBJ1-2|TRBD1
ASDGQGHPT
>TRBV7-8|TRBJ2-3|TRBD2
ASSLPASGEVTDTQY
>TRBV9|TRBJ1-6|-
ASSVGGGNSPLH
>TRBV5-7|TRBJ1-6|-
ASSLRRGYSSYNSPLH
>TRBV5-1|TRBJ1-2|-
ASSLAGGVPFYGYT
>TRBV27|TRBJ2-3|-
ASTDLSTDTQY
>TRBV2|TRBJ1-5|TRBD1
ASSYDRGNQPQH
>TRBV15|TRBJ2-1|-
ATSLAGQGGQF